One and the same sample provided the 19 T cell receptor beta chains below, sequenced in a study of blood T cells in healthy people across ages. For the second PCR, which ran for roughly 6 to 12 cycles, a sample-barcoded 5' primer and a J-beta primer mix were used. MiXCR, applied by TCRdb to the 5' RACE reads, yields one record per CDR3 protein. The sample has roughly 700,000 distinct CDR3 sequences; 49% are singletons. Sequenced input: blood. These receptors were taken from a woman aged 55 to 70 in good health.

This clonotype was counted between two and nine times. This chain joins TRBV28 and TRBJ2-5, with 10 nucleotides matching TRBD2. Germline CDR1 is MDHEN and CDR2 is SYDVKM. Trimming removed 2 bases from V and 5 bases from J; junction bases left unmatched: 8. The CDR3 sequence is 16 residues long. The CDR3 coding sequence is TGTGCCAGCAGTTTAAGGGGGACTAGCGCGTTGGAGACCCAGTACTTC. Its protein is CASSLRGTSALETQYF.

The chain joins TRBV4-2 to TRBJ2-3, with TRBD2 identical over 11 bases. Germline-derived CDR1 and CDR2 are LGHNA and YNFKEQ. J lost 2 bases, V lost 0 bases, and 7 bases had no gene match. This CDR3 has 18 amino acids. The CDR3 coding sequence is TGTGCCAGCAGCCAAGATCACCCTAGCGGGAGGCCCACAGATACGCAGTATTTT. Amino acid sequence: CASSQDHPSGRPTDTQYF.

The rearrangement links TRBV10-3 to TRBJ1-2, with 8 nucleotides matching TRBD1. The CDR3 sequence is 16 residues long. Unmatched junction bases numbered 9, after V lost 2 bases and J lost 4 bases. Germline CDR1 is ENHRY and CDR2 is SYGVKD. In nucleotides, the CDR3 is TGTGCCATCAGTGAGGGGCCCGGGACAGGACCCTATGGCTACACCTTC. As protein: CAISEGPGTGPYGYTF.

This chain's CDR3 is CASSGSEGREQYF. For the CDR3, the DNA is TGTGCCAGCAGTGGGTCCGAGGGACGAGAGCAGTACTTC. This chain links TRBV6-1 with TRBJ2-7, with D perhaps being TRBD1 or TRBD2 (5 bases each). V gave up 4 bases and J gave up 7 bases, with 14 bases separating them. The CDR3 consists of 13 residues. Germline assignment: CDR1 MNHNS and CDR2 SASEGT.

This clonotype was counted between two and nine times. The chain is built from TRBV4-2 and TRBJ2-1; 8 positions agree with TRBD2. This CDR3 contains 13 residues. The germline V gene encodes CDR1 LGHNA and CDR2 YNFKEQ. The trim removed 4 bases at V and 9 bases at J, leaving 5 bases unmatched. The CDR3 DNA sequence: TGTGCCAGCAGCCCGGCGGGGGGAATTGAGCAGTTCTTC. Amino acids: CASSPAGGIEQFF.

The chain joins TRBV29-1 to TRBJ2-4, with D perhaps matching TRBD1 (5 bases). V was shortened by 0 bases and J by 8 bases, with 11 bases between the two germline ends. The CDR3 runs to 13 residues. CDR1 and CDR2 (germline): SQVTM, ANQGSEA. The CDR3, as DNA: TGCAGCGTTGAAGACTTAAAGGGGTACATTCAGTACTTC. The encoded protein is CSVEDLKGYIQYF.

The table lists this clonotype with a count of one. Written as DNA, the CDR3 is TGTGCCAGCATAGGGGCAGGGTCCCCCGCTGGGGCCAACGTCCTGACTTTC. Translation gives CASIGAGSPAGANVLTF. The chain links TRBV2 to TRBJ2-6; TRBD1 is a possible D gene (5 bases). There are 17 residues in the CDR3. V lost 7 bases to trimming and J lost 2 bases, with 18 bases between them. CDR1 SNHLY and CDR2 FYNNEI come from the germline V gene.

The chain is built from TRBV28 and TRBJ2-5, with 10 nucleotides matching TRBD2. The J call is uncertain, as TRBJ2-4 better fits the DNA end. Germline CDR1 is MDHEN and CDR2 is SYDVKM. The CDR3 has 20 residues. The CDR3 DNA reads TGTGCCAGCAGTTATCCCCTTGGACTAGCGGAGCCCAGAGGAAAAAACATTCAGTACTTC. This translates into CASSYPLGLAEPRGKNIQYF.

The genes are TRBV11-2 and TRBJ2-5, with a tentative D call TRBD1 (6 bases). The germline gives CDR1 SGHAT, CDR2 FQNNGV. The V gene lost 1 base and the J gene lost 3 bases, with 12 bases spanning the gap. The CDR3 has 15 residues. The CDR3 DNA follows: TGTGCCAGCAGCTTAGCCGGGACAACAAAAGAGACCCAGTACTTC. Translating gives CASSLAGTTKETQYF.

The rearrangement links TRBV15 to TRBJ2-7; TRBD1 agrees at 9 bases. After removal of 8 bases from V and 5 bases from J, the junction contained 10 bases not matched to a gene. Germline V gene sequence: CDR1 LNHNV, CDR2 YYDKDF (reference sequence). The CDR3 is 14 residues long. The CDR3 coding sequence is TGTGCCACCTCCTCCGACAGGGGGAAGCACGAGCAGTACTTC. Its protein is CATSSDRGKHEQYF.

This chain connects TRBV20-1 to TRBJ1-2, with TRBD1 identical over 9 bases. The CDR3 consists of 15 residues. CDR1 and CDR2 (germline): DFQATT, SNEGSKA (reference sequence). Trimming at V came to 1 base and at J to 4 bases, leaving 7 bases not matched to a gene. The CDR3 DNA sequence: TGCAGTGCTAGAGCCACAGGGGGCATGGGCTATGGCTACACCTTC. Translated: CSARATGGMGYGYTF.

This clonotype appeared many times. The CDR3 protein is CAIGAPKTYEQYF. Written as DNA, the CDR3 is TGTGCCATCGGGGCACCGAAAACCTACGAGCAGTACTTC. The gene calls are TRBV10-3 and TRBJ2-7; tentative D call: TRBD1 (5 bases). The ends were cut back, 8 bases at V and 2 bases at J, with 13 bases in the middle. In germline, CDR1 is ENHRY, CDR2 SYGVKD. The CDR3 has 13 amino acids.

This clonotype has ten or more counts. The V and J genes are TRBV27 and TRBJ2-7; 10 bases are a match to TRBD1. This CDR3 region has 14 residues. Per the germline V gene, CDR1 is MNHEY and CDR2 is SMNVEV (reference sequence). Trimming cost V 5 bases and J 4 bases; bases outside gene matches: 5. CDR3 in amino acids: CASSLGTGVYEQYF. Written as DNA, the CDR3 is TGTGCCAGCAGTCTAGGGACAGGGGTGTACGAGCAGTACTTC.

The chain couples TRBV3-1 to TRBJ1-5; D ambiguous. The CDR3 length is 13 residues. The germline CDR1 and CDR2 sequences are LGHDT and YNNKEL (reference sequence). V was trimmed by 0 bases and J by 5 bases, leaving 5 bases between them. CDR3 sequence reads: CASSQDRYQPQHF. CDR3 DNA: TGTGCCAGCAGCCAAGACCGGTATCAGCCCCAGCATTTT.

The V call is TRBV7-2, the J call TRBJ2-1; the D gene is possibly TRBD1 (5 bases). V was clipped by 0 bases and J by 4 bases, with 13 bases between them. The CDR3 runs 16 residues. Germline V gene lookup returns CDR1 SGHTA and CDR2 FQGNSA. CDR3 sequence (DNA): TGTGCCAGCAGCTTAGCAGGGGTGTCCGCTTACAATGAGCAGTTCTTC. It yields the protein CASSLAGVSAYNEQFF.

The rearrangement joins TRBV20-1 to TRBJ2-3; 8 bases line up with TRBD2. This CDR3 is built from 16 residues. Germline CDR1 reads DFQATT; CDR2 reads SNEGSKA (reference sequence). Germline trimming cut 1 base from V and 1 base from J; bases unmatched to any gene: 7. CDR3 sequence: CSARVGLAGRTDTQYF. DNA for the CDR3: TGCAGTGCTAGAGTAGGTTTAGCGGGGCGCACAGATACGCAGTATTTT.

The J gene is TRBJ2-7, the V gene TRBV5-6; D unclear. Germline V CDR1 and CDR2: SGHDT, YYEEEE. This CDR3 comprises 15 residues. V lost 0 bases, J lost 0 bases, and 10 bases lay in between. The CDR3 DNA sequence: TGTGCCAGCAGCTTGGAGGATTCCGTCTCCTACGAGCAGTACTTC. As protein: CASSLEDSVSYEQYF.

This clonotype was detected only a few times. The chain couples TRBV6-1 to TRBJ2-3; D is perhaps TRBD1 or TRBD2 (6 bases each). V was shortened by 7 bases and J by 5 bases, with 25 bases between the two germline ends. The CDR3 loop spans 17 amino acids. Germline V lookup: CDR1 MNHNS, CDR2 SASEGT. The CDR3 is CASTQWGAGQRRDTQYF. Written as DNA, the CDR3 is TGTGCCAGCACTCAATGGGGGGCAGGGCAGAGGAGAGATACGCAGTATTTT.

CDR3 sequence: CASSSWQQKPQETQYF. Written as DNA, the CDR3 is TGTGCCAGCAGTTCGTGGCAACAAAAACCCCAAGAGACCCAGTACTTC. The genes are TRBV28 and TRBJ2-5; D remains unclear. Germline CDR1 reads MDHEN; CDR2 reads SYDVKM. This CDR3 has 16 amino acids. The V end lost 4 bases, the J end lost 1 base, and 16 bases lay between the germline ends.